What follows are 12 T cell receptor beta chains derived from one specimen sequenced in a study of control samples from healthy donors and cancer patients. Clones were sequenced by immunoSEQ multiplex PCR, and TCRdb holds only the in-frame ones, with some missing. The sample records 130,000 or so clones, approximately 91% being singletons. The sample comprised blood. These receptors were taken from a man aged 45-65 years in good health.

The chain has TRBV7-3 and TRBJ2-3; 9 bases line up with TRBD2. This CDR3 has 14 residues. Germline-derived CDR1 and CDR2 are SGHTA and FQGTGA. J gave up 3 bases and V 3 bases, and 1 base lay outside the gene matches. CDR3: CASSLGLATDTQYF. CDR3 sequence (DNA): TGTGCCAGCAGCTTGGGACTAGCAACAGATACGCAGTATTTT.

The chain joins TRBV3-1 (or the pseudogene TRBV3-2) to TRBJ1-1; 8 positions match TRBD1. CDR3 length: 15 residues. V lost 3 bases to trimming and J lost 5 bases; unmatched junction nucleotides: 8. Germline loops: CDR1 LGHDT, CDR2 YNNKEL (reference sequence). The CDR3 DNA reads TGTGCCAGCAGCCAGCCTGGACAGGGAGGGACTGAAGCTTTCTTT. This encodes CASSQPGQGGTEAFF.

The chain combines TRBV7-2 with TRBJ1-5; no definite D call. Germline V gene data show CDR1 as SGHTA and CDR2 as FQGNSA. This CDR3 contains 13 residues. Trimming pared 3 bases from V and 4 bases from J, leaving 7 bases between. CDR3: CASSFQGNQPQHF. CDR3 in DNA: TGTGCCAGCAGCTTTCAAGGGAATCAGCCCCAGCATTTT.

This clone was seen more than once but under ten times. The chain carries TRBV19 and TRBJ2-2, with TRBD1 matching 10 bases. The CDR3 runs to 16 residues. Looked up from germline, CDR1 is LNHDA and CDR2 is SQIVND (reference sequence). The trim removed 5 bases at V and 1 base at J, leaving 4 bases unmatched. CDR3 residues: CASSPGDRGNTGELFF. CDR3 nucleotide sequence: TGTGCCAGTAGTCCCGGGGACAGGGGGAACACCGGGGAGCTGTTTTTT.

The V gene is TRBV10-1, the J gene TRBJ1-5; perhaps TRBD1 as D (5 bases). The CDR3 consists of 13 residues. Trimming took 5 bases from V and 6 from J, leaving 11 bases between them. CDR1 and CDR2 (germline): WNHNN, SYGVQD (reference sequence). The DNA for the CDR3 is TGCGCCAGCAGTCCCGATGGGACTCAGCCCCAGCATTTT. It encodes CASSPDGTQPQHF.

With respect to this clone: Within the sample, other DNA sequences also encode this same CDR3. The CDR3 DNA follows: TGTGCCAGCAGCTTGGGTAGCGGGGGGCCCGGGGAGCTGTTTTTT. It is translated as CASSLGSGGPGELFF. The chain carries TRBV5-5 and TRBJ2-2; 10 nucleotides agree with TRBD2. V shed 0 bases and J 6 bases; nucleotides not matched to a gene: 2. The length of the CDR3 is 15 residues. In germline, CDR1 is SGHKS, CDR2 YYEKEE (reference sequence).

This chain connects TRBV20-1 to TRBJ2-7; no clear D gene. The CDR3 sequence is 11 residues long. V lost 1 base to trimming and J lost 6 bases, with 7 bases between them. The germline gives CDR1 DFQATT, CDR2 SNEGSKA (reference sequence). The CDR3 loop is CSARVWGEQYF. The DNA for the CDR3 is TGCAGTGCTAGAGTCTGGGGCGAGCAGTACTTC.

The chain is built from TRBV5-1 and TRBJ1-6; unclear D gene. V was pared by 2 bases and J by 8 bases, with 14 bases between. The germline CDR1 and CDR2 sequences are SGHRS and YFSETQ. The CDR3 contains 15 residues. This chain's CDR3 is CASSFQSDSYSPLHF. The CDR3 nucleotides are TGCGCCAGCAGCTTCCAATCGGACTCCTATTCACCCCTCCACTTT. Complete variable domain (other parts from reference TRBV5-1 and TRBJ1-6): KAGVTQTPRYLIKTRGQQVTLSCSPISGHRSVSWYQQTPGQGLQFLFEYFSETQRNKGNFPGRFSGRQFSNSRSEMNVSTLELGDSALYLCASSFQSDSYSPLHFGNGTRLTVT.

The rearrangement joins TRBV11-1 to TRBJ1-2; maybe TRBD1 (6 bases). Trimming pared 1 base from V and 7 bases from J, leaving 16 bases between. Germline values: CDR1 SGHAT, CDR2 FQDESV (reference sequence). The CDR3 covers 15 residues. The chain's CDR3 is CASSLDRDGGIGYTF. The CDR3 DNA follows: TGTGCCAGCAGCTTAGACAGGGACGGCGGTATTGGCTACACCTTC. The full variable domain, completed using reference TRBV11-1 and TRBJ1-2, is EAEVAQSPRYKITEKSQAVAFWCDPISGHATLYWYRQILGQGPELLVQFQDESVVDDSQLPKDRFSAERLKGVDSTLKIQPAELGDSAMYLCASSLDRDGGIGYTFGSGTRLTVV.

This chain links TRBV7-2 with TRBJ1-4; D is undetermined. Germline CDR1 SGHTA, CDR2 FQGNSA. The CDR3 contains 13 residues. The V end was cut by 6 bases, the J end by 10 bases, with 15 bases between. In DNA form, the CDR3 reads TGTGCCAGCAGGCCTAGCTCGTCCGTAAAACTGTTTTTT. Protein sequence: CASRPSSSVKLFF.

The chain employs TRBV28 and TRBJ1-4; D may be TRBD1 (6 bases). Germline V CDR1 and CDR2: MDHEN, SYDVKM. V was trimmed by 7 bases and J by 15 bases, leaving 18 bases between them. CDR3 length: 12 amino acids. The CDR3 bases are TGTGCCAGCACCATGGCCCGAGACAGGTTGTTTTTT. Amino acid sequence: CASTMARDRLFF.

The chain employs TRBV5-1 and TRBJ2-7; D not certain. V lost 1 base and J lost 3, with 14 bases in between. The CDR3 covers 15 residues. Per germline, CDR1 SGHRS and CDR2 YFSETQ. The CDR3, as DNA: TGCGCCAGCAGCTTGCAAACGGCAGCTATCTACGAGCAGTACTTC. Its protein product is CASSLQTAAIYEQYF.